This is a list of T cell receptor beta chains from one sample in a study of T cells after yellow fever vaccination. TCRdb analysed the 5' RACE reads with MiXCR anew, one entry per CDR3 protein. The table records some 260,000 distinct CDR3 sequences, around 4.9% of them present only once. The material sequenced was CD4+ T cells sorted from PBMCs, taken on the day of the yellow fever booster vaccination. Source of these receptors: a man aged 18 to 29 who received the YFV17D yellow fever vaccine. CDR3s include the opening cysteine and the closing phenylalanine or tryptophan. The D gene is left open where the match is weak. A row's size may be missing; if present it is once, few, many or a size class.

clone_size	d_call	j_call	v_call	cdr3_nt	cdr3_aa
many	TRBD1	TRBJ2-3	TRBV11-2	TGTGCCAGCAGCTGGACAGGGGCTGGAGATACGCAGTATTTT	CASSWTGAGDTQYF
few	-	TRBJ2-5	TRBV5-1	TGCGCCAGCAGCTTGGGCTCCGGAATGGGGCCAATCGAAGAGACCCAGTACTTC	CASSLGSGMGPIEETQYF
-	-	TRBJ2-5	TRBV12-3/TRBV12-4	TGTGCCAGCACCGCATGGGGAAGCTTTCAAGAGACCCAGTACTTC	CASTAWGSFQETQYF
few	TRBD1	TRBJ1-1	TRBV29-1	TGCAGCGTAGGACAGGGAAAAAACACTGAAGCTTTCTTT	CSVGQGKNTEAFF
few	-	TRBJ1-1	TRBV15	TGTGCCACCAGCAGAGATCCGGCGGTCGCTGAAGCTTTCTTT	CATSRDPAVAEAFF
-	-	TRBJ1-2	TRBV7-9	TGTGCCAGCAGCTTAGGGGTGGGAATCTATGGCTACACCTTC	CASSLGVGIYGYTF
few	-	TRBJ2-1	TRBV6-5	TGTGCCAGCAGGTCCGGGGCTGAGCAGTTCTTC	CASRSGAEQFF
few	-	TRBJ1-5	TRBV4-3	TGCGCCAGCAGCCAAGCAAGGGACCAGCCCCAGCATTTT	CASSQARDQPQHF
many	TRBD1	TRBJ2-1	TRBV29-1	TGCAGCGTTGGCGACAGGGTGAATTCGGAGCAGTTCTTC	CSVGDRVNSEQFF
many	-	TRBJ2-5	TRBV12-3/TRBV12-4	TGTGCCAGCAGTTTGGGGCTGAAGGGGACCCAGTACTTC	CASSLGLKGTQYF
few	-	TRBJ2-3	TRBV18	TGTGCCAGCTCACCACCGCAGGTTTACGGTACGCAGTATTTT	CASSPPQVYGTQYF
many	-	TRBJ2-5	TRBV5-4	TGTGCCAGCAGCTATCCAAGGGAGACCCAGTACTTC	CASSYPRETQYF
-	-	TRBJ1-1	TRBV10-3	TGTGCCATCAGCACCTCCGGACAGCTGGTGGGCACTGAAGCTTTCTTT	CAISTSGQLVGTEAFF
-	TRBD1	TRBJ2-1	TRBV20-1	TGCAGTGCGCCCTCAAGGGGACAGGACCGGGACGAGCAGTTCTTC	CSAPSRGQDRDEQFF
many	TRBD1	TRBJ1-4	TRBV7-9	TGTGCCAGCAGCGATGGGACAGGGCAGGTGACAACTAATGAAAAACTGTTTTTT	CASSDGTGQVTTNEKLFF
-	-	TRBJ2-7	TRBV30	TGTGCCTGGAGTGCACCCAGCCGGGGTCCCTACGAGCAGTACTTC	CAWSAPSRGPYEQYF
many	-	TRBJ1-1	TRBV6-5	TGTGCCAGCAGTTACTCGTTCTGGGGCTCTAACACTGAAGCTTTCTTT	CASSYSFWGSNTEAFF
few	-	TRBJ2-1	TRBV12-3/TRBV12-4	TGTGCCAGCAGATTTGGTGGGGGGGCCGGTGAGCAGTTCTTC	CASRFGGGAGEQFF
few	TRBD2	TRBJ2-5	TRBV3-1	TGTGCCAGCAGCCAACTAGCGGGGACCCAAGAGACCCAGTACTTC	CASSQLAGTQETQYF
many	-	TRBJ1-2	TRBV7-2	TGTGCCAGCAGCCCGGAGGTGGCAGGGCCATACTATGGCTACACCTTC	CASSPEVAGPYYGYTF
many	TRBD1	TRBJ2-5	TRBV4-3	TGCGCCAGCAGCCCCCGACAGGGAGTAAAGACCCAGTACTTC	CASSPRQGVKTQYF
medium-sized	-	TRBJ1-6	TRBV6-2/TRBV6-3	TGTGCCAGCAGTTACTCGGGGGGGACTTCACCCCTCCACTTT	CASSYSGGTSPLHF
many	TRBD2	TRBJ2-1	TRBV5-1	TGCGCCAGCAGCTTTACTAGCGGGAGCTCCTACAATGAGCAGTTCTTC	CASSFTSGSSYNEQFF
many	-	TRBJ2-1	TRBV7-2	TGTGCCAGCAGCTTAGAGCACTCCTACAATGAGCAGTTCTTC	CASSLEHSYNEQFF
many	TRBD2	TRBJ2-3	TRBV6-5	TGTGCCAGCAGTTCACTAGCGGGGAGCACAGATACGCAGTATTTT	CASSSLAGSTDTQYF
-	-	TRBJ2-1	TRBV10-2	TGCGCCAGCAGTGGGAGAGGCCCCTGGAGCTCCTACAATGAGCAGTTCTTC	CASSGRGPWSSYNEQFF
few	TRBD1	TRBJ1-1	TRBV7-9	TGTGCCAGCGGACAGGGTGGGACTGAAGCTTTCTTT	CASGQGGTEAFF
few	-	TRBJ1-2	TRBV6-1	TGTGCCAGCAGCGTTGACACCTATGGCTACACCTTC	CASSVDTYGYTF
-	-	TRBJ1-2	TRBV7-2	TGTGCCAGCAGGGGAACGGGACCCTTCTATGGCTACACCTTC	CASRGTGPFYGYTF
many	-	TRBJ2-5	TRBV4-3	TGCGCCAGCAGCCAAGGCAATGGCTACCAACAAGAGACCCAGTACTTC	CASSQGNGYQQETQYF
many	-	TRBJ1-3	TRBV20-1	TGCAGTGTCCCGGGGGATGCAAACACCATATATTTT	CSVPGDANTIYF
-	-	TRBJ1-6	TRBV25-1	TGTGCCAGTACGGAAAGGGAAAATTCACCCCTCCACTTT	CASTERENSPLHF
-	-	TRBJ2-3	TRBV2	TGTGCCAGCAGTGTGCGCCAAGGAGATACGCAGTATTTT	CASSVRQGDTQYF
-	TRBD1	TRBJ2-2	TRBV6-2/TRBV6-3	TGTGCCAGCAGACCTCGGACAGGGAATTTCACCGGGGAGCTGTTTTTT	CASRPRTGNFTGELFF
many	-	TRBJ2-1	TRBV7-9	TGTGCCAGCAGCCCAAGGGCAGGGAAGGGTGAGCAGTTCTTC	CASSPRAGKGEQFF
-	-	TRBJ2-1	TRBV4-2	TGTGCCAGCAGCCAAGGGCGGGGGCAGTTCTTC	CASSQGRGQFF
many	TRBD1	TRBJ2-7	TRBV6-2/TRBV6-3	TGTGCCAGCAGCCACGGACAGGGAATAACCTACGAGCAGTACTTC	CASSHGQGITYEQYF
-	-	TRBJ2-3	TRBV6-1	TGTGCCAGCAGTGAAGTTCAGGGGCGCACAGATACGCAGTATTTT	CASSEVQGRTDTQYF
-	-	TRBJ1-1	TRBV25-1	TGTGCCAGCAGTGAATTGACTGAAGCTTTCTTT	CASSELTEAFF
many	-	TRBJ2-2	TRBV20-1	TGCAGTGCTAGAGATAAGGGCTACTTCACCGGGGAGCTGTTTTTT	CSARDKGYFTGELFF
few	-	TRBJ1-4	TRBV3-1	TGTGCCAGCAGCCACTCGACAAGGGAGAGGAATGAAAAACTGTTTTTT	CASSHSTRERNEKLFF
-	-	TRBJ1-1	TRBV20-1	TGCAGTGCACCGGGACGCCTGAACACTGAAGCTTTCTTT	CSAPGRLNTEAFF
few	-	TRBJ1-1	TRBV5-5	TGTGCCAGCAGCGGGAGAAGGGGGGTAACTGAAGCTTTCTTT	CASSGRRGVTEAFF